What follows describes a single T cell receptor (beta chain). This sample was included in a study of blood T cell repertoires in COVID-19. Study-wide background: Donors in the United States, Italy and Spain gave samples during acute or convalescent COVID-19. Sources were T cells, B-cell-depleted T cells, or PBMCs; the material itself was cDNA or gDNA.

In the authors' methods: Reference gene primer amplification in the assay estimated nucleated cell counts. TCRdb keeps only in-frame clones here, not all; method: immunoSEQ multiplex PCR. For V, J and clone size, that table is used; D and trimming come from the DNA. This sample has about 77,000 clones, with 80% found just once. Trimming cost V 4 bases and J 5 bases, with 21 bases left between them. The CDR3 is made up of 17 amino acids. Germline V gives CDR1 MDHEN, CDR2 SYDVKM. The sequence came from a woman aged 70-85 years with acute or convalescent COVID-19. Source material: peripheral blood. The chain has TRBV28 and TRBJ1-5; D is possibly TRBD1 (6 bases). DNA of the CDR3: TGTGCCAGCAGTTATGACAGGCGCCAACCCCTTCATCAGCCCCAGCATTTT. This gives the protein CASSYDRRQPLHQPQHF.